This TCR beta chain was found in a study of T-cell reconstitution after alpha-beta-depleted transplantation in children. The sample holds many counts of this clonotype. Trimming pared 2 bases from V and 2 bases from J, leaving 10 bases between. The CDR3 is made up of 15 amino acids. Germline values: CDR1 SGHRS, CDR2 YFSETQ. Construction of the TCRbeta library involved unique molecular identifiers. TCRdb re-analysed the PCR reads in MiXCR, keeping a single row per CDR3 protein. The table records more than 200,000 distinct CDR3 sequences, 9.7% of them present only once. The clonotype originates from a human donor who donated a stem cell graft to a child with SCID. This chain uses TRBV5-1 with TRBJ2-2; D perhaps matches TRBD2 (5 bases). Here the sequenced sample was PBMCs from the stem cell graft donor, taken from the stem cell graft. The CDR3 DNA sequence: TGCGCCAGCAGCTTCAGCGGATTAAACACCGGGGAGCTGTTTTTT. Protein product: CASSFSGLNTGELFF.